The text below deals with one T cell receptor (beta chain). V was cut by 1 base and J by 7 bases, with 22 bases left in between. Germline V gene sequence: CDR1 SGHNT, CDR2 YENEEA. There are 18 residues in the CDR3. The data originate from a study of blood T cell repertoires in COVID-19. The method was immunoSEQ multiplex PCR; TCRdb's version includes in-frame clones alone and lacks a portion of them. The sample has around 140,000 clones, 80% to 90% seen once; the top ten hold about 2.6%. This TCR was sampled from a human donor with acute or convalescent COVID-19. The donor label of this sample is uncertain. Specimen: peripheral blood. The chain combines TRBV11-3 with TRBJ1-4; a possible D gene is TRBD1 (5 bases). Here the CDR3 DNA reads TGTGCCAGCAGCTTAGGGGACCCTGGGACTGCAGTGAGTGAAAAACTGTTTTTT. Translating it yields CASSLGDPGTAVSEKLFF.